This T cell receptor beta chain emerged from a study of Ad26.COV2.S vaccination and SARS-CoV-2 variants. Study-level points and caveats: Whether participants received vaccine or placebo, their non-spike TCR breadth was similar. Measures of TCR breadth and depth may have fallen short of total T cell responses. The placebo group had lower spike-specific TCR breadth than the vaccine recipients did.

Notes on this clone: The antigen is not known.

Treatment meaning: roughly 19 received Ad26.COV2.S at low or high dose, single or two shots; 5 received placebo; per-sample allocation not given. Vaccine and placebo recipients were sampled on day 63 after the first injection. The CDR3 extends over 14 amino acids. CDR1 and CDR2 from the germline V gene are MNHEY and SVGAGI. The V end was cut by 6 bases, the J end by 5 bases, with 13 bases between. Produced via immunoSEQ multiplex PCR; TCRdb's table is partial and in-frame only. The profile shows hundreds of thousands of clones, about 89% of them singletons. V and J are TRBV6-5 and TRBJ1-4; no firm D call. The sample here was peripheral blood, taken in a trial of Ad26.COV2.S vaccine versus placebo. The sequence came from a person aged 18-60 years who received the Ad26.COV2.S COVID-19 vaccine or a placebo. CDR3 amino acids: CASRHDGGNEKLFF. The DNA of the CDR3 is TGTGCCAGCAGACACGACGGTGGGAATGAAAAACTGTTTTTT.